This TCR beta chain came from a study of graft-versus-host responses after intestinal transplantation. Across the whole study: Tacrolimus plus steroids were given to all recipients for approximately 3 years, preceded by anti-thymocyte globulin induction.

Germline V gene lookup returns CDR1 SGHRS and CDR2 YFSETQ. This CDR3 comprises 15 residues. Trimming pared 4 bases from V and 0 bases from J, leaving 11 bases between. Produced via immunoSEQ multiplex PCR; TCRdb's table is partial and in-frame only. The profile shows roughly 100,000 clones, 75% to 95% of them singletons. Worth noting for this clone: Its target is unknown.

Study-level findings and limits: Ileal or blood samples showed some GvH clones first, and such clones were also found in recipient marrow.

This chain links TRBV5-1 with TRBJ1-3; no definite D call. The clonotype originates from a human donor who was the organ donor for an intestinal transplant. This material consisted of unstimulated CD4+ T cells sorted from spleen or lymph node cells, taken before transplant. In DNA, the CDR3 is TGCGCCAGCAGCCAGGACGGGGACTCTGGAAACACCATATATTTT. This gives the protein CASSQDGDSGNTIYF.